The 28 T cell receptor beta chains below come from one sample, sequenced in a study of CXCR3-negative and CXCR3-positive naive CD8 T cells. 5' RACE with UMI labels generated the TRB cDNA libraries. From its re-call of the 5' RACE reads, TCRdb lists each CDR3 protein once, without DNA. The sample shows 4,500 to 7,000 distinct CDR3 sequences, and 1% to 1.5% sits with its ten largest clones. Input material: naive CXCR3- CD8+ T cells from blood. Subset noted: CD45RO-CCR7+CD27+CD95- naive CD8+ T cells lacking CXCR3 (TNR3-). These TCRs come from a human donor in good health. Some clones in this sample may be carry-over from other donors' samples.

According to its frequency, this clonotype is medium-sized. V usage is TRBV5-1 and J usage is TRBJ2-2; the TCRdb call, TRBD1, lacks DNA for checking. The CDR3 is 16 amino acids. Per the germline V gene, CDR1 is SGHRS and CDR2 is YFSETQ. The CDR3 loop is CASTPPGLPNTGELFF. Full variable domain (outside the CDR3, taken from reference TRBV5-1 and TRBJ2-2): KAGVTQTPRYLIKTRGQQVTLSCSPISGHRSVSWYQQTPGQGLQFLFEYFSETQRNKGNFPGRFSGRQFSNSRSEMNVSTLELGDSALYLCASTPPGLPNTGELFFGEGSRLTVL.

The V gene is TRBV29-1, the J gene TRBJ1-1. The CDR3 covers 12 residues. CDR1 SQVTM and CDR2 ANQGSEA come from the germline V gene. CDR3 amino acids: CSVDVVNTEAFF.

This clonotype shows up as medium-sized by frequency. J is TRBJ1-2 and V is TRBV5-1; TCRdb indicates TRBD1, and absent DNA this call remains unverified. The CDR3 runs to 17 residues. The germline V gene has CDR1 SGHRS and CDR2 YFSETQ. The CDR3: CASSLTGGQSNFYGYTF.

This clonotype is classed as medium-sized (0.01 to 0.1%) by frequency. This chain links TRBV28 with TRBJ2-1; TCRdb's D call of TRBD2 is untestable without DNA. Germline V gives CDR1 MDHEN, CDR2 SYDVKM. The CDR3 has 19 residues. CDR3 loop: CASSLRRTSGRAVYNEQFF.

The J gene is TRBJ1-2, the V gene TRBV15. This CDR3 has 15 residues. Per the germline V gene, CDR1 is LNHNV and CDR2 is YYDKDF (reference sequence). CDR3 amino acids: CATSRTVAANYGYTF.

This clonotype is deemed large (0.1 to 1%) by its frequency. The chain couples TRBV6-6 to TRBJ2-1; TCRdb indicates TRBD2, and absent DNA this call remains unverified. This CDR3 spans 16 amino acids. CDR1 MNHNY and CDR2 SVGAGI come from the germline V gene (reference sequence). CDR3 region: CASSYGLADRNNEQFF.

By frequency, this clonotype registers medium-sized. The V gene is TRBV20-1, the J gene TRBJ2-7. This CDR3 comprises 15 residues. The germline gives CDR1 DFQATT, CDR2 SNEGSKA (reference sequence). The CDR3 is CSARLDTPVPYEQYF.

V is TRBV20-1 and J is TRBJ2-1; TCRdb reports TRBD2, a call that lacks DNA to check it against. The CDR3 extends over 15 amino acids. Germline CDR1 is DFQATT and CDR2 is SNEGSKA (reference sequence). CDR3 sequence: CSASGQREVRNEQFF.

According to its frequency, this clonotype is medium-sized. This chain's CDR3 is CSVEKGGAAEQYF. The J gene is TRBJ2-7, the V gene TRBV29-1; the D call from TCRdb, TRBD2, cannot be confirmed without DNA. The CDR3 contains 13 residues. The V gene's germline CDR1 is SQVTM and CDR2 ANQGSEA.

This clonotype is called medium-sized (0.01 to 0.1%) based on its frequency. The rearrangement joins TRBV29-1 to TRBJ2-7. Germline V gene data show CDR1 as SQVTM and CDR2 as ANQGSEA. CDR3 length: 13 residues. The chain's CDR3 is CSVDGSTWGEQYF.

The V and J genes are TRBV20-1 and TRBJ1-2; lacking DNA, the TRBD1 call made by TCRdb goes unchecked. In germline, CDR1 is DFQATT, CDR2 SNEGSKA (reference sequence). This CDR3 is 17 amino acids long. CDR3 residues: CSARDRDRGSLNYGYTF.

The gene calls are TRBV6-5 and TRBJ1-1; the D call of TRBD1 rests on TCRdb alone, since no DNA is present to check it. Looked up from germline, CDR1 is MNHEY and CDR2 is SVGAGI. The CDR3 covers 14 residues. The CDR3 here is CASSPDRANAEAFF.

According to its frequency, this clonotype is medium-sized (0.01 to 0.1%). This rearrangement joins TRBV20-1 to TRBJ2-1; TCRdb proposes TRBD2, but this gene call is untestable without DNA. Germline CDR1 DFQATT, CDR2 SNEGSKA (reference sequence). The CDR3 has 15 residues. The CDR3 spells CSARDQLADYNEQFF.

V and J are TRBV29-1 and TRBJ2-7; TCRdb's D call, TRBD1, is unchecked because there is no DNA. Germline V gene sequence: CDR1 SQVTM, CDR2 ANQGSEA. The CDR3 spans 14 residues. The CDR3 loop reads CSVEGGDSNYEQYF.

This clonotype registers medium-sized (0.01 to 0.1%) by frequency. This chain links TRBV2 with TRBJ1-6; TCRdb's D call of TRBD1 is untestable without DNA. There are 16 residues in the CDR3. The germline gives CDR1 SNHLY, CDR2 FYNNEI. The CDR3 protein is CASSDQGPSYNSPLHF. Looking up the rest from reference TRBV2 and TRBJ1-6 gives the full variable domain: EPEVTQTPSHQVTQMGQEVILRCVPISNHLYFYWYRQILGQKVEFLVSFYNNEISEKSEIFDDQFSVERPDGSNFTLKIRSTKLEDSAMYFCASSDQGPSYNSPLHFGNGTRLTVT.

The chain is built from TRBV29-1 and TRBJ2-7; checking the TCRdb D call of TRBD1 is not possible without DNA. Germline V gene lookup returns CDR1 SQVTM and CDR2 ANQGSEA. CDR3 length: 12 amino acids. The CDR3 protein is CSVGGLSYEQYF.

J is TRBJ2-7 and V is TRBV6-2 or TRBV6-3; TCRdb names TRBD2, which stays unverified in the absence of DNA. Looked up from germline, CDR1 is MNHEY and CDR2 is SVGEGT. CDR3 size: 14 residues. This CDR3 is CATSQGLAAYEQYF.

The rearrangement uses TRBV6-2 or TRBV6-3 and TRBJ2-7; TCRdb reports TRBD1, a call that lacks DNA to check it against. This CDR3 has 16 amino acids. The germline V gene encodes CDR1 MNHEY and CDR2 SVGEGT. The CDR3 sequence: CASSPLWGDLTYEQYF.

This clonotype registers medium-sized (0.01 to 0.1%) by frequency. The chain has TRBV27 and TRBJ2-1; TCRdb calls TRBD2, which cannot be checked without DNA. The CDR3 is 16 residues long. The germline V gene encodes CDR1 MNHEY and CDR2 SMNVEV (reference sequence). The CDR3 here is CASSLLAGGPYNEQFF.

The CDR3 sequence is CATSRDLGETYEQYF. The chain combines TRBV15 with TRBJ2-7; TCRdb returns TRBD1, unconfirmable since there is no DNA. Germline V gives CDR1 LNHNV, CDR2 YYDKDF (reference sequence). The CDR3 sequence is 15 residues long.

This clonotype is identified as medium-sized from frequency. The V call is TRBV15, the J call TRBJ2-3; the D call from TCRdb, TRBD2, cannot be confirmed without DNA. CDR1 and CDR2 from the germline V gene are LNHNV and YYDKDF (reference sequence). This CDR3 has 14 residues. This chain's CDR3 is CATRLAGSTDTQYF.

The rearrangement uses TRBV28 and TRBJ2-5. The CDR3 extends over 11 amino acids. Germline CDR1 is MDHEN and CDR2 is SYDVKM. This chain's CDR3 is CASSTTYEQYF.

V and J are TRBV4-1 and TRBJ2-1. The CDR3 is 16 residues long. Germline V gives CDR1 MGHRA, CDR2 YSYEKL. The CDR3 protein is CASSQEGGSSYNEQFF.

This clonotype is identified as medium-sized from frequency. CDR3: CSAREVTSGSHEQFF. The V gene is TRBV20-1, the J gene TRBJ2-1; TCRdb picks TRBD2, but there is no DNA to check that call. CDR3 length equals 15 residues. CDR1 and CDR2 from the germline V gene are DFQATT and SNEGSKA (reference sequence).

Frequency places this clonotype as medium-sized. This chain's CDR3 is CSVLGQGSEQYF. V gene TRBV29-1 combines with J gene TRBJ2-7; as DNA is missing, the TRBD1 call by TCRdb cannot be tested. This CDR3 is 12 amino acids long. The germline CDR1 and CDR2 sequences are SQVTM and ANQGSEA.

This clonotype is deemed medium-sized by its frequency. This CDR3 is CASSPRNINSGNTIYF. This chain connects TRBV21-1 to TRBJ1-3. TRBV21-1 has pseudogene status. This CDR3 comprises 16 residues.

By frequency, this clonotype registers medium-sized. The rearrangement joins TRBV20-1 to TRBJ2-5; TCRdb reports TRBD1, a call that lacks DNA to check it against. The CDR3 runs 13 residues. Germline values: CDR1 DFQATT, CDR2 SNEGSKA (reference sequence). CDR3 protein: CSADGTGEGTQYF.

The CDR3 reads CASSMAGNTGELFF. The chain combines TRBV19 with TRBJ2-2. The CDR3 runs 14 residues. In germline, CDR1 is LNHDA, CDR2 SQIVND (reference sequence).